This note documents a single TCR beta chain sequence. Its antigen has not been determined. No base-level quality is on record; no much larger clone is a single base apart. This entry belongs to a study of cytomegalovirus exposure and HLA in healthy donors (dated by TCRdb to about 2017). For the wider study: An earlier analysis of 587 of the donors reported 276 Gb of sequence data and 95 million to 120 million unique TCR beta sequences obtained from around 170 million T cells. To study patterns of TCR occurrence, a later analysis re-analyzed previously published TCR beta repertoires from 666 donors and added high-resolution HLA genotyping. Because of strong linkage in the cohort, 4 to 6 DR-DQ haplotypes were treated as single units for association and clustering. On average, around 230,000 unique TCR beta nucleotide sequences were sequenced per donor among some 420 genotyped donors of the cohort, with 15% to 20% of those sequences being non-productive. Typing coverage differed by locus: A, B, C, DRB1 and DQB1 were typed in about 620-640 donors, DQA1 in around 500, DPA1 in around 610, and DPB1 in just under 490. Of the roughly 430 genotyped donors, roughly 80% fell in the genetic ancestry cluster associated with self-reported Caucasian donors. Alongside the repertoire data, information on donor age, sex, ethnicity and CMV serostatus was compiled. HLA typing covered class I and class II loci at four-digit resolution. The study was designed to test whether signatures of past pathogen exposure could be identified by cataloging public T cell receptors. In addition to the first cohort of 650 to 800 subjects, a separate validation cohort of some 120 different subjects was used. All discovery cohort repertoires had been generated on a single sequencing platform. About 300 gigabases of sequencing data and 70 million to 100 million unique TCR sequences made up an early release that covered 640 HLA-typed donors. The later analysis used no new phenotypic data to find candidate immune exposures, relying instead on TCR beta sequences and their occurrence across donors. The study profiled the T cell repertoires of hundreds of subjects by immunosequencing and related them to cytomegalovirus serostatus. In an earlier analysis of 500 to 650 of the donors, high-throughput TCR beta sequencing was used to judge whether each TCR beta V gene segment behaved as functional or pseudogenic. To predict cytomegalovirus infection status, the study combined high-throughput TCR immunosequencing, statistical association of individual TCRs with disease status, and machine learning. Genome-wide SNP genotypes for about 55% of the 666 donors were used in a later genetic analysis, which treated that subset as a discovery cohort.

The CDR3 measures 13 amino acids from cysteine to phenylalanine. Only the CDR3 DNA is retained, 39 bases long and in frame from the first base. The cohort was made up of 500 to 800 healthy bone marrow donors. At the time of sampling, every cohort member was nominally healthy, though immune exposures that went unrecorded were likely present. The donor was CMV seronegative and belonged to the group of 352 seronegative cohort members. Every donor gave a peripheral blood sample, and the peripheral blood mononuclear cells from that sample were used for TCR beta sequencing. The Qiagen DNeasy Blood Extraction Kit was used to extract genomic DNA from the blood cell samples. The library was produced with the immunoSEQ multiplex PCR assay. The multiplex PCR relied on a mix of 60 forward primers for TCR Vbeta segments and 13 reverse primers for TCR Jbeta segments. A multiplex PCR assay on genomic DNA amplified the CDR3 region of rearranged TCR beta genes. Amplified TCR beta libraries were sequenced as 87-base-pair reads on the Illumina HiSeq System. Concerning the study's data processing: A later analysis tallied tens of millions of unique TCR beta chains across the 640 or so repertoires, and roughly 11 million of those chains were shared by two or more donors. A nearest-neighbor algorithm error-corrected the raw reads and collapsed the reads into unique sequences, merging closely related sequences to remove PCR and sequencing errors. Alignment of CDR3 sequences to IMGT reference sequences was used to assign V, D and J gene segments. For a sequence to be retained, a match of at least six nucleotides to both a V gene segment and a J gene segment was required. A rearrangement counted as productive if the CDR3 had no stop codons and remained in frame with V and J, and every other rearrangement counted as non-productive. Following IMGT convention, CDR3 was defined as the stretch from the second conserved V-encoded cysteine up to the conserved J-encoded phenylalanine. Sequences without an unambiguous match to a single V gene segment were excluded from the earlier analysis of 500 to 700 of the donors. An earlier analysis of a few hundred of the donors classified V segments as functional when productive rearrangements were above 56.7% and as segregating when the standard deviation between donors was above 5%. A statistical classification framework was built for diagnosing cytomegalovirus status from the catalog of TCR beta chain sequences. In a later analysis, V and J genes were assigned by comparing TCR nucleotide sequences against IMGT/GENE-DB human TR gene sequences. In a later analysis, CDR3 sequences and most-parsimonious VDJ recombination scenarios were assigned using the TCRdist pipeline. In a later analysis, each TCR beta chain was defined by its CDR3 amino acid sequence together with its V-gene family, and reads without a unique V-gene family were excluded. A later analysis removed several hundred highly shared, low-generation-probability nucleotide sequences to deal with suspected cross-contamination and a sequencing artifact. A later analysis calculated a clonal expansion index for each public chain from normalized within-repertoire ranks of inferred template counts. Generation probabilities in a later analysis came from a VDJ recombination model fitted to out-of-frame rearrangements, and those results were checked against IGoR. A later analysis scored TCR-TCR, TCR-HLA and TCR-CMV co-occurrence with hypergeometric tests, applying a repertoire-size bias correction to TCR pairs. To estimate false discovery rates, a later analysis permuted the HLA or CMV assignments 20 times. In a later analysis, co-occurring TCRs were grouped using DBSCAN, with TCRdist sequence similarity added in when clustering inside HLA-allele-positive subsets. Co-occurrence clustering excluded repertoires with fewer than 30,000 or more than 120,000 public chains, plus five with anomalous nucleotide sharing. TCRdb's version of the immuneACCESS table is confined to in-frame rearrangements and falls short of the full clone set. An unresolved V gene accounts for under half of the shortfall where checked; the remainder is of unknown origin. V and J calls and clone size follow that table, whereas D and trimming were derived from the DNA. The sample profile shows 170,000 or so clones; 79% of them were found once. The ten largest clones add up to about 0.72% of the sample.

Results the study describes overall, beyond this receptor: Broadly in line with IMGT annotations, most TCR beta V segments showed up in productive rearrangements about 87% or about 30% of the time in an earlier analysis of approximately 640 of the donors. Linkage disequilibrium might explain the correlated functional status among segregating V segments, but an unknown experimental factor could not be ruled out. CMV serostatus was the only immune exposure information available for the cohort. At a false discovery rate of 0.05, a later analysis linked some 18,000 TCR beta sequences to specific HLA alleles. Over 15 rarely observed V segments, including chromosome 9 orphons, were excluded from the earlier analysis of about 600 of the donors because counts were too low. In vitro tests confirmed that three of the cytomegalovirus-associated TCR beta chains recognize cytomegalovirus antigens. Because some donors lacked HLA typing at each locus, the association tests relied only on the typed subset. Several of the top co-occurrence clusters appeared to be linked to parvovirus B19, influenza, CMV and Epstein-Barr virus, according to a later analysis. The sequencing pipeline was judged likely to have produced a cluster of highly shared sequence variants as a technical artifact. Strong co-occurrence of HLA alleles, especially DR and DQ, made assigning TCR associations to individual alleles difficult. In a later analysis, most CMV-associated TCR beta chains were found to appear HLA-restricted, with HLA associations seemingly driven largely by CMV exposure. Sequencing depth was assumed to be roughly uniform across donors in the presence/absence analyses, though that assumption may not hold. An association between a missense DCLRE1C variant and V-gene and J-gene trimming of TCR beta chains was found in a later genetic analysis and replicated in an independent cohort. In a later analysis, HLA-associated TCR beta chains were found to be more clonally expanded and to have lower generation probabilities than equally common non-associated chains. The authors suggested that the approach could potentially be extended to other disease states and immunological phenotypes. The study listed 164 TCR beta chains as associated with cytomegalovirus. Across donors, most TCR sequences were observed very rarely, whereas some public TCRs were present in many individuals. Compared with the 666-donor mean, donors in an Asian-associated ancestry cluster had fewer N-insertions in productive TCRs, according to a later genetic analysis. In this cohort, only TCR beta chains were sequenced, and detectable features were limited by the absence of alpha or paired-chain data. A further reported finding was that TCR beta sequences accurately predicted the HLA-A and HLA-B alleles for most subjects in the first cohort. According to a later analysis, TCR association rates differed among HLA loci, with DRB1 alleles showing the most associated TCRs and HLA-C alleles showing the fewest. The classifier was reported to diagnose cytomegalovirus status with high specificity and sensitivity in both the original and validation cohorts. Some IMGT-functional V segments, including TRBV6-2 and TRBV6-3, could not be distinguished by the 87-base-pair reads and were therefore excluded.

The receptor comes from a woman between 40 and 50 years old in good health and CMV-seronegative. Sequencing was performed on PBMCs. The rearranged chain carries TRBV21-1 and TRBJ1-1. TRBV21-1 is a known pseudogene. The bases read TGTGCCAGCAGCAAAAAGCGGAATACTGAAGCTTTCTTT. Its amino acids are CASSKKRNTEAFF.